This is a list of T cell receptor beta chains from one sample in a study of blood T cells in healthy people across ages. One entry per CDR3 protein, called by TCRdb with MiXCR from the 5' RACE reads. The table shows around 1,800,000 distinct CDR3 sequences, with roughly two fifths occurring only once. The sequenced sample was blood. The receptors come from a human donor in good health. Each CDR3 is given with its conserved first and last residue. The D gene is left open where the match is weak. Part of the rows lack a size; the others show once, few, many or a class for expanded clones.

>.|.|TRBJ2-5|TRBV6-6
CASSYSPGRDQYF
TGTGCCAGCAGTTATTCCCCGGGACGGGATCAGTACTTC
>.|few|TRBJ1-4|TRBV5-1
CASSEPNEKLFF
TGCGCCAGCAGCGAACCTAATGAAAAACTGTTTTTT
>.|once|TRBJ2-5|TRBV6-2/TRBV6-3
CASSYRLSQETQYF
TGTGCCAGCAGTTACCGACTCAGCCAAGAGACCCAGTACTTC
>.|.|TRBJ1-2|TRBV12-3/TRBV12-4
CASRPEAQPFYGYTF
TGTGCCAGCCGTCCCGAAGCGCAACCATTCTATGGCTACACCTTC
>TRBD1|.|TRBJ1-6|TRBV12-3/TRBV12-4
CASSFDSGQGNSPLHF
TGTGCCAGCAGTTTTGATTCTGGACAGGGGAATTCACCCCTCCACTTT
>.|.|TRBJ1-2|TRBV12-3/TRBV12-4
CASSSSVALEGYTF
TGTGCCAGCAGTTCTTCAGTTGCACTCGAGGGCTACACCTTC
>.|few|TRBJ2-7|TRBV2
CASSEVIPRDPQYF
TGTGCCAGCAGTGAAGTTATTCCCCGGGACCCGCAGTACTTC
>.|.|TRBJ2-4|TRBV7-2
CASSPPFQEQYF
TGTGCCAGCAGCCCCCCTTTCCAGGAGCAGTACTTC
>TRBD2|.|TRBJ2-5|TRBV27
CASSPGLNFQETQYF
TGTGCCAGCAGTCCGGGACTAAACTTTCAAGAGACCCAGTACTTC
>TRBD1|once|TRBJ1-1|TRBV7-2
CASSLVLIRTGNTEAFF
TGTGCCAGCAGCTTAGTTCTAATTAGGACAGGGAACACTGAAGCTTTCTTT
>TRBD1|.|TRBJ2-7|TRBV7-3
CASSYGTEGYEQYF
TGTGCCAGCAGCTACGGGACAGAGGGGTACGAGCAGTACTTC
>.|.|TRBJ2-7|TRBV5-6
CASSQAPRSYEQYF
TGTGCCAGCAGCCAGGCCCCTAGATCCTACGAGCAGTACTTC
>.|.|TRBJ2-3|TRBV5-1
CASSFDSRGDTQYF
TGCGCCAGCAGCTTCGATTCAAGGGGGGATACGCAGTATTTT
>.|few|TRBJ1-2|TRBV7-3
CASGVYYGYTF
TGTGCCAGCGGGGTGTACTATGGCTACACCTTC
>.|few|TRBJ1-4|TRBV7-2
CASSLAGRTNEKLFF
TGTGCCAGCAGCTTAGCTGGGAGAACTAATGAAAAACTGTTTTTT